Described below is a single T cell receptor beta chain sequence and its context. Its antigen is still unknown. The data belong to a study of cytomegalovirus exposure and HLA in healthy donors. Germline-derived CDR1 and CDR2 are SGHKS and YYEKEE (reference sequence). The CDR3 covers 15 residues. The trim removed 2 bases at V and 0 bases at J, leaving 5 bases unmatched. Study results and limitations: Earlier analysis looked at TCR beta V segments, and most were productive about 90% or about 30% of the time. Accurate predictions that matched the HLA-A and HLA-B alleles of most subjects were reportedly made from TCR beta sequences.

Primers for the PCR totalled 60 Vbeta and 13 Jbeta. Assay used: immunoSEQ multiplex PCR; TCRdb lists only in-frame clones, some missing. Among about 160,000 clones listed, nearly 80% were seen once. Material for sequencing was PBMCs. V and J are TRBV5-5 and TRBJ2-7; 7 bases are shared with TRBD1. The clonotype was recovered from a man younger than 35 in good health and CMV-seropositive. CDR3 DNA: TGTGCCAGCAGCTTTTCGGGACAGAGCTCCTACGAGCAGTACTTC. Protein: CASSFSGQSSYEQYF.